This section outlines one T cell receptor beta chain sequence together with its context. It lacks a known antigen. Base qualities were left out, and no much larger clone turns up one base away. TCR CDR3 regions were amplified from genomic DNA by multiplex PCR using the deep immunoSEQ assay. Extracted genomic DNA from each cell subset was spread evenly across all wells of several immunoSEQ 96-well plates, with each plate serving as a replicate. For sorted subsets, roughly 200 ng genomic DNA, equal to approximately 30,000 T cell genomes, was loaded into each replicate PCR. The purified libraries were quantified using a Qubit 3.0 fluorometer, sized with a Bioanalyzer 2100, and then quantified again using the KAPA Library Quantification kit. Every immunoSEQ 96-well plate was sequenced on a dedicated single-read 150-cycle Illumina NextSeq 550 flow cell. Per the source publication's procedure: Because only junctional sequences without quality scores were contained in the immunoSEQ output, filtering matching that applied to full-length reads could not be performed. To assign V/J genes and CDR3, sequences were annotated using PyIR, a Python wrapper for IgBLAST v1.9, with IMGT germline references. Reads with weak V/J assignments (E-value above 1e-6), missing CDR3, stop codons, out-of-frame junctions, or ambiguous translated residues were removed. V3J clonotypes were defined by identical inferred V gene, J gene, and CDR3 amino acid sequence. To compute the percentage overlap between repertoires, the number of shared unique clonotypes was divided by the size of the smaller repertoire. Three approaches were used to assess repertoire richness: RTK rarefaction, the Chao1 estimator, and Recon v2.1 estimates of unobserved clonotypes. For all TCRbeta clonotypes obtained by the gDNA method from a few donors, generation probabilities were computed with OLGA. The table comes from immuneACCESS by way of TCRdb, which keeps in-frame sequences with V and J called. Part of the clones is missing from these tables; in studies checked, under half for an unresolved V gene and the rest for unknown reasons. That table supplies the V and J calls and clone size; D and trimming were determined from the DNA. The sample table shows millions of clones, and 85% to 95% are seen once. The ten largest clonotypes hold 0.13% of the sample.

The donors were healthy, HIV-negative adults with no recently reported acute infections or vaccinations. Only Caucasian adults living in Nashville, Tennessee, USA were represented among the donors. CD4+ T cells were enriched through magnetic negative selection, after which naive cells were positively selected on CD45RA and the remaining negative fraction served as the memory subset. Blood was obtained by leukapheresis, after which PBMCs were separated by Ficoll-Histopaque density gradient centrifugation and cryopreserved in liquid nitrogen vapor phase. Purity and quantity of every magnetically sorted T cell population were checked by analytical flow cytometry. From each sorted fraction, genomic DNA was isolated and quantified by UV absorbance on a Nanodrop 2000c. The data were obtained in a study of shared clonotypes between healthy human individuals (dated by TCRdb to the early 2020s). For context, the study as a whole: A couple of women and three men aged 18 to 49 years were included in the cohort. Per donor, three plates each were used for CD4 naive and CD4 memory, two for CD8 naive, and one for CD8 memory. To estimate repertoire size and how much clonotypes are shared between individuals, the study performed deep sequencing of blood TCR repertoires from five healthy adults. To increase sequencing depth and limit assay-specific biases, different laboratories used diverse techniques to prepare libraries and sequence TCR repertoires. Per donor, leukapheresis produced somewhere between about 0.94 and 8.9 billion PBMCs. The research as a whole found: Larger estimated clonotype richness was generally found for naive subsets than for memory subsets. Because the study included only a small number of donors, the genetic and exposure-history diversity represented was limited. Even with the large sequencing depth, rarefaction of the sorted-subset datasets indicated that sequencing was incomplete. Sampling was limited to blood, and TCR repertoires in tissue likely differ from TCR repertoires in blood. Pairwise subsampling led to the expectation that sequencing depth would affect the degree of clonotype sharing among donors. Higher generation probabilities were observed for clonotypes shared by all four sorted-subset donors than for non-shared clonotypes. Sharing across a few donors was observed for 5% to 6.5% of naive CD4, less than 4% of naive CD8, 2% to 2.5% of memory CD4, and about 0.38% of memory CD8 clonotypes.

The germline ends are 19 bases apart after V is trimmed by 4 bases and J by 1 base. The CDR1 and CDR2 encoded by the germline V gene are SGHRS and YFSETQ. The CDR3 contains 17 residues, cysteine and phenylalanine counted. Only the CDR3 DNA stays, 51 bases, in frame from base 1. Sequences were obtained from naive CD4+ T cells sorted from blood. The cell subset or site label for this specimen denotes: CD45RA+ positively selected. This TCR came from a man aged 18 to 35 in good health. This sequence uses TRBV5-1 and TRBJ2-3; no D segment can be confidently identified. The CDR3 region has the sequence CASSPSTPLRGTDTQYF. The sequenced DNA: TGCGCCAGCAGCCCCTCTACCCCCCTGCGTGGCACAGATACGCAGTATTTT.